These 29 T cell receptor beta chains were all obtained from the same sample, sequenced in a study of read filtering for tumor transcriptome and immune sequencing. From roughly 390 ng of RNA, a library with molecular barcoded alpha/delta and beta/gamma adaptors was made. TCRdb independently ran MiXCR on the reads; one entry per CDR3 protein. The table has more than 55,000 distinct CDR3 sequences, 20% seen once. The sequenced sample consisted of a population of CD138-negative cells sorted from bone marrow. These receptors were obtained from a donor aged 40 or older with multiple myeloma.

Details on this clonotype: This could be a read error, since a much larger clone is one nucleotide away. This sequence joins TRBV19 and TRBJ2-1, with 7 bases lining up with TRBD2. The CDR3 covers 15 residues. Germline CDR1 LNHDA, CDR2 SQIVND (reference sequence). The CDR3 coding sequence is TGTGCCAGTAGTATGGCGGGAGTCGCACCCAATAAGCAGTTCTTC. Its protein is CASSMAGVAPNKQFF.

This clonotype has a count of ten or more. The chain carries TRBV28 and TRBJ2-7, with D perhaps matching TRBD2 (5 bases). The germline V and J ends were trimmed by 2 bases and 7 bases, with 15 bases remaining between them. The CDR3 runs 14 residues. Germline V gene data show CDR1 as MDHEN and CDR2 as SYDVKM. CDR3 in DNA: TGTGCCAGCAGTTTAAGGGCGGGTCAAGGTGAGCAGTACTTC. Translated: CASSLRAGQGEQYF.

Notes on this clonotype: Its ends do not fully match the called genes, so a read error is possible. V usage is TRBV11-2 and J usage is TRBJ2-1; D is perhaps TRBD2 (6 bases). The CDR3 extends over 14 amino acids. Germline V gives CDR1 SGHAT, CDR2 FQNNGV. CDR3 loop: CASSLRNRGNEQFF. CDR3 DNA sequence: TGTGCCAGCAGCTTAAGAAACCGGGGGAATGAGCAGTTCTTT.

This clonotype was picked up many times. The chain is built from TRBV4-1 and TRBJ1-2, with D hard to call. CDR1 is MGHRA, CDR2 YSYEKL, per germline. Between the trimmed V and J ends, which lost 0 bases and 4 bases, there was a span of 12 bases. The CDR3 totals 15 residues. The CDR3 nucleotides are TGCGCCAGCAGCCAAGAGTCAGGAGAGATCTATGGCTACACCTTC. Translation: CASSQESGEIYGYTF.

This clonotype has ten or more counts. A far bigger clonotype differs at one base, so this is likely a read error. The chain is built from TRBV12-3 or TRBV12-4 and TRBJ2-1; 7 positions agree with TRBD1. V lost 6 bases and J lost 7; bases outside the gene matches: 9. The CDR3 consists of 14 residues. The CDR3 bases are TGTGCCAGCAGCCGCTGGGACAGTGGTAATGAGCAGTTCTTC. This sequence encodes CASSRWDSGNEQFF.

This clonotype was observed at least ten times. The genes are TRBV29-1 and TRBJ2-6; TRBD1 might be the D (5 bases). This CDR3 comprises 14 residues. V gave up 7 bases and J gave up 4 bases, with 14 bases separating them. From germline, CDR1 is SQVTM and CDR2 ANQGSEA. The CDR3 reads CSARTRQGANVLTF. The CDR3 nucleotides are TGCAGCGCCAGGACACGTCAGGGGGCCAACGTCCTGACTTTC.

V is TRBV19 and J is TRBJ2-6; D may be TRBD2 (6 bases). The CDR3 runs 17 residues. Trimming pared 6 bases from V and 2 bases from J, leaving 17 bases between. Germline V gene lookup returns CDR1 LNHDA and CDR2 SQIVND (reference sequence). CDR3 nucleotide sequence: TGTGCCAGTAGAATCAGGACTACCACCCCTGGGGCCAACGTCCTGACTTTC. Its protein product is CASRIRTTTPGANVLTF.

This clonotype was picked up many times. This chain joins TRBV5-1 and TRBJ2-5; no firm D call. This CDR3 comprises 13 residues. In germline, CDR1 is SGHRS, CDR2 YFSETQ. Deletions cut 7 bases from V and 3 bases from J, with 13 bases between. The CDR3 sequence: CASGYSQKETQYF. The CDR3 DNA is TGCGCCAGCGGGTACAGCCAAAAAGAGACCCAGTACTTC.

In its sample, this clonotype was seen many times. The chain has TRBV20-1 and TRBJ2-1; D possibly corresponds to TRBD2 (6 bases). Trimming pared 0 bases from V and 8 bases from J, leaving 17 bases between. Germline assignment: CDR1 DFQATT and CDR2 SNEGSKA (reference sequence). The CDR3 covers 15 residues. The CDR3 sequence: CSARDARAGKDEQFF. Written as DNA, the CDR3 is TGCAGTGCTAGAGATGCCCGAGCGGGCAAGGATGAGCAGTTCTTC.

Comment on this clonotype: One end of the junction is discordant with germline, which a read error may explain. The gene calls are TRBV19 and TRBJ2-6, with TRBD1 as a possible D gene (5 bases). Germline CDR1 and CDR2: LNHDA and SQIVND (reference sequence). The CDR3 is 15 residues long. This CDR3 is CASSSRTSGASVLTF. CDR3 nucleotide sequence: TGTGCCAGTAGTTCTCGGACGTCTGGGGCCAGCGTCCTGACTTTC.

In this sample, this clonotype turned up many times. The chain has TRBV19 and TRBJ2-3, with D uncertain. This CDR3 region has 15 residues. Germline lookup yields CDR1 LNHDA and CDR2 SQIVND (reference sequence). The V end lost 5 bases, the J end lost 0 bases, and 12 bases lay between the germline ends. CDR3 in amino acids: CASSPLRYSTDTQYF. DNA of the CDR3: TGTGCCAGTAGTCCTCTAAGATATAGCACAGATACGCAGTATTTT. Filled out from reference TRBV19 and TRBJ2-3, the complete variable domain reads DGGITQSPKYLFRKEGQNVTLSCEQNLNHDAMYWYRQDPGQGLRLIYYSQIVNDFQKGDIAEGYSVSREKKESFPLTVTSAQKNPTAFYLCASSPLRYSTDTQYFGPGTRLTVL.

This chain links TRBV19 with TRBJ2-1, with TRBD1 matching over 12 bases. The CDR3 totals 15 residues. Trimming removed 11 bases from V and 6 bases from J; junction bases left unmatched: 11. Germline V CDR1 and CDR2: LNHDA, SQIVND (reference sequence). CDR3 protein: CAVSRDRGPCNEQFF. The DNA for the CDR3 is TGTGCCGTCTCCCGGGACAGGGGGCCCTGCAATGAGCAGTTCTTC.

This clonotype was detected ten times or more. The chain joins TRBV20-1 to TRBJ2-3; D is undetermined. CDR3 length: 15 residues. Germline V gives CDR1 DFQATT, CDR2 SNEGSKA (reference sequence). V was cut by 5 bases and J by 2 bases, with 17 bases left in between. CDR3 loop: CSAGVAETDTDTQYF. In DNA, the CDR3 is TGCAGTGCTGGGGTTGCGGAGACCGACACAGATACGCAGTATTTT.

The chain has TRBV19 and TRBJ1-5; D gene uncertain. This CDR3 is built from 16 residues. Germline CDR1 reads LNHDA; CDR2 reads SQIVND (reference sequence). The V and J ends lost 5 bases and 1 base respectively, with 15 bases between them. This CDR3 reads CASSPTPGMSNQPQHF. The CDR3 coding sequence is TGTGCCAGTAGTCCCACCCCGGGGATGAGCAATCAGCCCCAGCATTTT.

This clonotype was seen just once. A much larger clone is a single base away; this may be a read error. CDR3 protein: CAGSEVTDTQYF. DNA for the CDR3: TGTGCCGGCAGCGAGGTCACAGATACGCAGTATTTT. The gene calls are TRBV2 and TRBJ2-3, with no clear D. The length of the CDR3 is 12 residues. Germline assignment: CDR1 SNHLY and CDR2 FYNNEI.

Comments on this clonotype: This may come from a read error, since a much larger clone is one base off. The chain employs TRBV10-3 and TRBJ1-1; D unclear. CDR1 ENHRY and CDR2 SYGVKD come from the germline V gene. The CDR3 has 13 amino acids. CDR3 DNA sequence: TGTGCCTTCAGTGGAGCAGGCGACACTGAAGCTTTCTTT. This gives the protein CAFSGAGDTEAFF.

This clonotype occurred many times. The chain recombines TRBV29-1 with TRBJ2-3; TRBD1 agrees at 9 bases. The CDR3 is 16 amino acids. The germline gives CDR1 SQVTM, CDR2 ANQGSEA. The V segment lost 3 bases and the J segment 2 bases; nucleotides outside the gene matches: 9. As DNA, the CDR3 is TGCAGCGTTGATTTTGGTGGGACAGGGCCCACAGATACGCAGTATTTT. This sequence encodes CSVDFGGTGPTDTQYF.

This clonotype was counted many times. The V gene is TRBV10-2, the J gene TRBJ2-7; 15 bases align to TRBD2. The CDR3 is made up of 15 amino acids. Germline CDR1 WSHSY, CDR2 SAAADI. The V segment lost 2 bases and the J segment 7 bases; nucleotides outside the gene matches: 3. CDR3 bases: TGCGCCAGCAGTGAGATAGGACTAGCGGGAGGGGAGCAGTACTTC. This translates into CASSEIGLAGGEQYF.

This clonotype was observed at least ten times. The chain uses TRBV28 and TRBJ2-3; D uncertain. Germline CDR1 and CDR2: MDHEN and SYDVKM. The CDR3 contains 15 residues. V lost 6 bases to trimming and J lost 4 bases, with 17 bases between them. In nucleotides, the CDR3 is TGTGCCAGCAGCCCCCAGACCCCGCTGGCAGATACGCAGTATTTT. Its translation is CASSPQTPLADTQYF.

V is TRBV20-1 and J is TRBJ2-5, with 7 bases aligning to TRBD1. V was clipped by 5 bases and J by 2 bases; unmatched bases: 11. Germline V lookup: CDR1 DFQATT, CDR2 SNEGSKA (reference sequence). The CDR3 extends over 15 amino acids. CDR3 in DNA: TGCAGTGCTCCCGACTTACAGGGGAAACAAGAGACCCAGTACTTC. It encodes CSAPDLQGKQETQYF.

This clonotype was detected ten times or more. The rearrangement uses TRBV2 and TRBJ2-4, with 7 nucleotides matching TRBD1. After removal of 6 bases from V and 0 bases from J, the junction contained 5 bases not matched to a gene. This CDR3 comprises 15 residues. The germline V gene has CDR1 SNHLY and CDR2 FYNNEI. This CDR3 is CASRGQAIAKNIQYF. DNA for the CDR3: TGTGCCAGCAGAGGACAGGCCATAGCCAAAAACATTCAGTACTTC.

The rearrangement links TRBV2 to TRBJ2-1; 10 bases agree with TRBD2. Germline V gene data show CDR1 as SNHLY and CDR2 as FYNNEI. The CDR3 totals 18 residues. J gave up 8 bases and V 10 bases, and 23 bases lay outside the gene matches. CDR3 DNA: TGTGCCATCACCCGGGGTAGCGGGGGGCCTATACCGGCTGATGAGCAGTTCTTC. It yields the protein CAITRGSGGPIPADEQFF.

The sample holds many counts of this clonotype. The chain uses TRBV18 and TRBJ2-3, with TRBD1 matching 7 bases. The length of the CDR3 is 13 residues. J was trimmed by 0 bases and V by 8 bases; bases with no gene match: 2. CDR1 and CDR2 (germline): KGHSH, LQKENI. CDR3 DNA sequence: TGTGCCAGCAGGGACAGAAGCACAGATACGCAGTATTTT. Amino acid sequence: CASRDRSTDTQYF.

Ten or more counts support this clonotype. The rearrangement uses TRBV7-2 and TRBJ2-1; 7 bases match TRBD1. Germline CDR1 is SGHTA and CDR2 is FQGNSA. Unmatched junction bases numbered 5, after V lost 1 base and J lost 2 bases. The length of the CDR3 is 16 residues. DNA of the CDR3: TGTGCCAGCAGCTTAGACTCGCAGGGGGCCTACAATGAGCAGTTCTTC. This encodes CASSLDSQGAYNEQFF.

Worth noting for this clonotype: Given a much more abundant clone one base away, this may be a read error. The chain has TRBV10-3 and TRBJ2-6; tentatively, D is TRBD1 or TRBD2 (6 bases each). CDR1 and CDR2 from the germline V gene are ENHRY and SYGVKD. This CDR3 comprises 16 residues. Written as DNA, the CDR3 is TGTGCCATCAGTGGTGCCGGGGGCGCTGGGGCCAGCGTCCTGACTTTC. Translating gives CAISGAGGAGASVLTF.

This clonotype showed up many times. The V and J genes are TRBV12-3 or TRBV12-4 and TRBJ2-2; weak D call: TRBD1 (5 bases). The CDR3 is 13 amino acids. V lost 5 bases to trimming and J lost 6 bases, with 10 bases between them. The CDR3, as DNA: TGTGCCAGCAGTGGTCAGGGCGCCGGGGAGCTGTTTTTT. Its protein is CASSGQGAGELFF.

This clonotype was counted a few times. The chain recombines TRBV3-1 with TRBJ1-2; tentative D call: TRBD1 (5 bases). The V and J ends lost 1 base and 7 bases respectively, with 7 bases between them. CDR1 is LGHDT, CDR2 YNNKEL, per germline (reference sequence). The CDR3 extends over 12 amino acids. The CDR3 DNA follows: TGTGCCAGCAGCCAAGGCAGGGTTGGCTACACCTTC. Translated: CASSQGRVGYTF. Based on the CDR3 plus reference TRBV3-1 and TRBJ1-2, the full variable domain is DTAVSQTPKYLVTQMGNDKSIKCEQNLGHDTMYWYKQDSKKFLKIMFSYNNKELIINETVPNRFSPKSPDKAHLNLHINSLELGDSAVYFCASSQGRVGYTFGSGTRLTVV.

The chain joins TRBV11-2 to TRBJ2-1; 13 bases align to TRBD2. The CDR3 sequence is 18 residues long. The V gene end was trimmed by 2 bases and the J gene end by 8 bases; junction bases not matched to a gene: 12. CDR1 is SGHAT and CDR2 is FQNNGV in the germline V gene. This CDR3 reads CASSLLGLAGVNRDEQFF. CDR3 sequence (DNA): TGTGCCAGCAGCTTACTCGGACTAGCGGGAGTAAATAGGGATGAGCAGTTCTTC. The whole variable domain, remainder taken from reference TRBV11-2 and TRBJ2-1, is EAGVAQSPRYKIIEKRQSVAFWCNPISGHATLYWYQQILGQGPKLLIQFQNNGVVDDSQLPKDRFSAERLKGVDSTLKIQPAKLEDSAVYLCASSLLGLAGVNRDEQFFGPGTRLTVL.

The genes are TRBV2 and TRBJ1-2; TRBD1 matches 9 bases. This CDR3 region has 16 residues. The germline gives CDR1 SNHLY, CDR2 FYNNEI. The V segment lost 4 bases and the J segment 7 bases; nucleotides outside the gene matches: 13. CDR3 nucleotide sequence: TGTGCCAGCAGTGGAGTCGGGACAGGGAATAGAGGTGGCTACACCTTC. This sequence encodes CASSGVGTGNRGGYTF.